This section outlines one T cell receptor beta chain sequence together with its context. This clonotype was seen repeatedly, ten times or more. What this receptor recognizes is not known. Base qualities are missing; no much larger clone stands one base away. This sample is drawn from a study of T cells after yellow fever vaccination (dated by TCRdb to between 2017 and 2020). Some background on the complete study: The SMART-Seq v4 Ultra Low Input RNA kit was used to prepare libraries from fractions with low cell numbers. To follow T-cell clones before and after both primary and booster YFV17D yellow fever vaccination, bulk TCR alpha and beta repertoires underwent longitudinal sequencing. Two healthy male donors, one aged 18 to 29 and one aged 30 to 40 years, made up the cohort. Blood samples were taken at several timepoints before and after primary and secondary immunization, and bulk PBMC replicates and cell subsets were isolated. Summary of the overall study and its limitations: The secondary T-cell response was found to be weaker but faster than the primary response, with a peak reached on day 5 rather than on day 15. After the booster, most clones that had expanded after primary vaccination were detected again (approximately 96% of CD4 and roughly 86% of CD8), suggesting broad maintenance of memory. Because the study included only a couple of donors, the extent to which the findings can be generalized is limited. FACS-sorted repertoires could contain abundant contaminating clonotypes from the bulk population, so computational filtering was required. A small share of clonotypes occurred in both CD4 and CD8 compartments, likely arising from convergent recombination.

TCR cDNA was made using 5'RACE template switching, a step that added a universal primer site and unique molecular identifiers. cDNA synthesis was primed from both the TCR alpha and TCR beta constant segments. Libraries were amplified in two PCR steps, with sample barcodes and sequencing adapters added in the second step. Sequencing of the libraries was done on either Illumina HiSeq 2500 (2x100 bp) or NovaSeq (2x150 bp). The original pipeline was this. MIGEC was used to demultiplex reads and collapse the reads into UMI consensus sequences, and MiXCR was used for V(D)J alignment. Clonotypes responding to the vaccine were identified with edgeR on replicate PBMC samples, with the criteria of FDR below 0.01 and a log2 fold change above 5 up to day 15. Each bulk clonotype received a CD4 or CD8 identity based on whether the sequenced CD4 or CD8 repertoire contained that clonotype at higher abundance. TCRdb itself trimmed the public reads at Q25 with fastp, ran MiXCR and retained productive beta chains. Every distinct CDR3 protein forms one entry, paired with its most common genes and DNA. The V and J calls were determined by TCRdb, not by the authors. Across this sample there are approximately 110,000 distinct CDR3 sequences, with 6.5% to 8% seen only once. The top ten clonotypes cover about 2.7% of the sample.

The sample's treatment or condition label is to be understood as: live attenuated yellow fever vaccine strain. A standard Ficoll-Paque protocol was used to isolate PBMCs from peripheral blood. Dynabeads CD4 and CD8 positive selection kits were used to isolate CD4 and CD8 T-cell fractions. TriZol was used to extract RNA from bulk PBMCs, from CD4 and CD8 fractions, and from dextramer-positive and dextramer-negative fractions. V loses 8 bases of germline sequence and J loses 5 bases, and the interval between the two ends is 13 bases. Per the germline V gene (reference sequence), DFQATT is the CDR1 and SNEGSKA is the CDR2. The CDR3 numbers 12 residues from cysteine through phenylalanine. Only CDR3 DNA remains: 36 bases, in frame from the first base.

The chain is made from TRBV20-1 and TRBJ2-1; confidence is insufficient to name the D gene. The source material was CD4+ T cells sorted from PBMCs, sampled more than 8 days after the first yellow fever vaccination. The source of this sequence is a young man who received the YFV17D yellow fever vaccine. The bases are TGCAGTTCCACCGCCAACGACAATGAGCAGTTCTTC. Translated, it gives CSSTANDNEQFF.